One sample yielded the 18 T cell receptor beta chains listed below, sequenced in a study of blood T cells in healthy people across ages. PCR was performed a second time for about 7 to 11 cycles using a sample-barcoded 5' primer and a J-beta primer mix. Via MiXCR, TCRdb re-called the 5' RACE reads, giving one row per CDR3 protein. Among 1.8 million or so distinct CDR3 sequences listed, roughly two fifths were seen once. The specimen was blood. All receptors derive from a human donor in good health.

The V and J genes are TRBV12-3 or TRBV12-4 and TRBJ2-5; D gene unclear. The CDR3 spans 14 residues. V gave up 6 bases and J gave up 3 bases, with 14 bases separating them. CDR3 in DNA: TGTGCCAGCAGGACTTACACCGACGAAGAGACCCAGTACTTC. The encoded protein is CASRTYTDEETQYF.

This clonotype was seen a few times. V gene TRBV29-1 combines with J gene TRBJ2-7, with unresolved D. This CDR3 has 14 residues. With 2 bases removed from V and 3 bases from J, the gap between germline ends came to 14 bases. Per the germline V gene, CDR1 is SQVTM and CDR2 is ANQGSEA. CDR3 bases: TGCAGCGTTGAATTCCCCGGAACCTACTACGAGCAGTACTTC. Translation: CSVEFPGTYYEQYF.

This clonotype was picked up one time. This chain uses TRBV11-2 with TRBJ1-1; D gene unclear. The CDR3 runs to 13 residues. V gave up 5 bases and J gave up 4 bases, with 11 bases separating them. Germline values: CDR1 SGHAT, CDR2 FQNNGV. The DNA of the CDR3 is TGTGCCAGCAGCCCAAGCGGCGTCACTGAAGCTTTCTTT. Its protein product is CASSPSGVTEAFF.

The chain couples TRBV20-1 to TRBJ1-2; 8 positions agree with TRBD1. V was pared by 4 bases and J by 4 bases, with 8 bases of the junction left unmatched. Germline V gene lookup returns CDR1 DFQATT and CDR2 SNEGSKA (reference sequence). The CDR3 is 14 amino acids. The CDR3 here is CSATPGQDAYGYTF. The CDR3 DNA reads as TGCAGTGCTACGCCGGGACAGGACGCCTATGGCTACACCTTC.

J is TRBJ1-1 and V is TRBV27; TRBD1 matches at 9 bases. The germline CDR1 and CDR2 sequences are MNHEY and SMNVEV (reference sequence). The J segment lost 3 bases and the V segment lost 5 bases, leaving 7 bases of the junction unmatched. The CDR3 is 15 residues long. CDR3 DNA sequence: TGTGCCAGCAGTAGACAGGACAGGGGCTACACTGAAGCTTTCTTT. This sequence encodes CASSRQDRGYTEAFF.

This clonotype was seen more than once but under ten times. The rearrangement uses TRBV20-1 and TRBJ2-7; 8 positions match TRBD2. V was pared by 1 base and J by 4 bases, with 12 bases of the junction left unmatched. Germline CDR1 and CDR2: DFQATT and SNEGSKA (reference sequence). This CDR3 spans 16 amino acids. The CDR3 sequence is CSARGNRAGGIYEQYF. Written as DNA, the CDR3 is TGCAGTGCTAGAGGGAATAGGGCGGGGGGAATATACGAGCAGTACTTC.

The chain combines TRBV15 with TRBJ2-1; D perhaps matches TRBD2 (6 bases). Looked up from germline, CDR1 is LNHNV and CDR2 is YYDKDF (reference sequence). The CDR3 spans 17 residues. V was trimmed by 1 base and J by 4 bases, leaving 17 bases between them. The CDR3 nucleotides read TGTGCCACCAGCAGAGGGTTTGGCGGGGCTAGATACAATGAGCAGTTCTTC. Its translation: CATSRGFGGARYNEQFF.

V and J are TRBV15 and TRBJ2-4, with D perhaps TRBD2 (5 bases). Trimming left V 0 bases short and J 0 bases short, with 15 bases between. This CDR3 comprises 18 residues. CDR1 and CDR2 from the germline V gene are LNHNV and YYDKDF (reference sequence). The CDR3 loop is CATSRDARSAIAKNIQYF. The CDR3 nucleotides read TGTGCCACCAGCAGAGATGCGCGTAGCGCAATAGCCAAAAACATTCAGTACTTC.

This clonotype has just a few counts. The rearrangement links TRBV7-6 to TRBJ2-1; 10 positions agree with TRBD2. Germline loops: CDR1 SGHVS, CDR2 FNYEAQ. This CDR3 is built from 16 residues. Trimming removed 2 bases from V and 5 bases from J; junction bases left unmatched: 6. CDR3 amino acids: CASSLLVLAGNNEQFF. CDR3 nucleotides: TGTGCCAGCAGCTTACTGGTACTAGCGGGAAACAATGAGCAGTTCTTC.

The CDR3 is CASSHLDRSGYTF. CDR3 in DNA: TGCGCCAGCAGCCACCTCGACAGGAGTGGCTACACCTTC. This chain joins TRBV4-3 and TRBJ1-2; possibly TRBD1 for D (6 bases). Germline-derived CDR1 and CDR2 are LGHNA and YSLEER. The CDR3 is made up of 13 amino acids. Trimming stripped 3 bases from V and 7 bases from J, with 12 bases between.

As concerns this clonotype: The junction departs from the called germline gene at one end, perhaps through a read error. V gene TRBV3-1 combines with J gene TRBJ2-7; no clear D gene. Germline values: CDR1 LGHDT, CDR2 YNNKEL (reference sequence). CDR3 size: 12 residues. The CDR3: CASSHLGRELYF. As DNA, the CDR3 is TGTGCCAGCAGCCATCTAGGACGCGAGCTGTACTTC.

This clonotype was seen only once. The chain joins TRBV4-3 to TRBJ2-1; TRBD1 matches at 8 bases. Germline V gene lookup returns CDR1 LGHNA and CDR2 YSLEER. The length of the CDR3 is 17 residues. Trimming cost V 1 base and J 0 bases; bases outside gene matches: 5. CDR3 protein: CASSQGPGQDSYNEQFF. The CDR3, as DNA: TGCGCCAGCAGCCAAGGGCCGGGACAGGACTCCTACAATGAGCAGTTCTTC.

The chain uses TRBV5-1 and TRBJ2-3, with 7 bases fitting TRBD2. V was pared by 0 bases and J by 0 bases, with 7 bases of the junction left unmatched. Germline V CDR1 and CDR2: SGHRS, YFSETQ. The CDR3 has 17 amino acids. This CDR3 reads CASSLDPRGTSTDTQYF. The CDR3 bases are TGCGCCAGCAGCTTGGACCCGCGGGGGACCAGCACAGATACGCAGTATTTT.

The chain has TRBV6-5 and TRBJ1-2; TRBD1 aligns across 9 bases. Germline CDR1 MNHEY, CDR2 SVGAGI. Trimming at V came to 6 bases and at J to 7 bases, leaving 9 bases not matched to a gene. This CDR3 is built from 14 residues. The CDR3 DNA follows: TGTGCCAGCAGACAGGGGGCGAAACTTGGTGGCTACACCTTC. Residues: CASRQGAKLGGYTF.

This clonotype was seen a single time. The chain couples TRBV2 to TRBJ1-1, with D tentatively TRBD1 (5 bases). The V and J ends lost 2 bases and 12 bases respectively, with 19 bases between them. In germline, CDR1 is SNHLY, CDR2 FYNNEI. This CDR3 comprises 14 residues. For the CDR3, the DNA is TGTGCCAGCAGTGAAATGGGACTCCGAGTTCGGACTTTCTTT. Translated, it gives CASSEMGLRVRTFF.

The rearrangement links TRBV10-3 to TRBJ2-2; D is ambiguous. CDR1 and CDR2 (germline): ENHRY, SYGVKD. The CDR3 spans 14 residues. V was trimmed by 6 bases and J by 3 bases, leaving 11 bases between them. The CDR3 DNA is TGTGCCATCAGCAATGGACCTGACACCGGGGAGCTGTTTTTT. It translates to CAISNGPDTGELFF.

CDR3 residues: CASSSGTAVYNEQFF. The CDR3 region has the DNA TGTGCCAGCAGTTCCGGGACAGCCGTTTACAATGAGCAGTTCTTC. The chain links TRBV12-3 or TRBV12-4 to TRBJ2-1; TRBD1 matches 7 bases. Germline trimming cut 4 bases from V and 4 bases from J; bases unmatched to any gene: 7. This CDR3 is 15 amino acids long.

Concerning this clonotype: It may be a read error: a sequence one base away is much more abundant. This sequence joins TRBV29-1 and TRBJ2-1; D remains unclear. This CDR3 is built from 11 residues. Trimming left V 7 bases short and J 10 bases short, with 14 bases between. Per the germline V gene, CDR1 is SQVTM and CDR2 is ANQGSEA. For the CDR3, the DNA is TGCAGCGCTCTAAACAGCTACGAGCAGTTCTTC. As protein: CSALNSYEQFF.